This passage covers 8 T cell receptor beta chains from one sample sequenced in a study of blood T cells in healthy people across ages. With a J-beta primer mix and a sample-barcoded 5' primer, a second PCR ran 7 to 11 cycles. TCRdb called the 5' RACE reads again in MiXCR, with one record for every CDR3 protein. The sample records some 320,000 distinct CDR3 sequences, about 25% being singletons. The sequenced material came from blood. The receptors were gathered from a woman in her 70s in good health.

Only a few counts were recorded for this clonotype. The V gene is TRBV28, the J gene TRBJ2-7; D gene ambiguous. Deletions cut 2 bases from V and 5 bases from J, with 13 bases between. From germline, CDR1 is MDHEN and CDR2 SYDVKM. This CDR3 spans 14 amino acids. The CDR3 loop reads CASSLTAKPHEQYF. CDR3 nucleotide sequence: TGTGCCAGCAGTTTAACCGCCAAACCCCACGAGCAGTACTTC.

In its sample, this clonotype was seen a few times. The genes are TRBV11-2 and TRBJ2-5, with 7 bases that match TRBD2. The J call may be wrong; the DNA end is better matched by TRBJ2-1. Germline V gene data show CDR1 as SGHAT and CDR2 as FQNNGV. The CDR3 has 16 residues. As DNA, the CDR3 is TGTGCCAGCAGCCGACCCGGAGAAGCGGGGCGCAATGAGCAGTTCTTC. Its protein product is CASSRPGEAGRNEQFF.

V and J are TRBV7-9 and TRBJ2-7; TRBD1 might be the D (5 bases). V lost 0 bases, J lost 6 bases, and 12 bases lay in between. Germline V gives CDR1 SEHNR, CDR2 FQNEAQ (reference sequence). CDR3 length: 14 residues. The CDR3 loop is CASSLASETGEQYF. The CDR3 DNA sequence: TGTGCCAGCAGCTTAGCGAGCGAAACAGGCGAGCAGTACTTC.

This clonotype was counted a few times. J is TRBJ2-5 and V is TRBV3-1; no clear D. The J call may be incorrect, as the DNA end agrees better with TRBJ2-1. The CDR3 loop spans 12 amino acids. Germline CDR1 and CDR2: LGHDT and YNNKEL (reference sequence). CDR3 residues: CASSQDVREQFF. CDR3 DNA: TGTGCCAGCAGCCAAGACGTTAGGGAGCAGTTCTTC.

The genes are TRBV7-2 and TRBJ2-2; the match to TRBD1 covers 8 bases. The CDR3 loop spans 14 amino acids. V lost 5 bases, J lost 6 bases, and 5 bases stayed unmatched. CDR1 is SGHTA, CDR2 FQGNSA, per germline. The CDR3 nucleotides read TGTGCCAGCAGCCCAGCAGGGGGCTCCGGGGAGCTGTTTTTT. Its protein is CASSPAGGSGELFF.

This clonotype was picked up a small number of times. The chain is built from TRBV6-6 and TRBJ2-6; the match to TRBD1 covers 7 bases. This CDR3 has 15 amino acids. CDR1 is MNHNY, CDR2 SVGAGI, per germline (reference sequence). V was clipped by 5 bases and J by 0 bases; unmatched bases: 1. CDR3 sequence (DNA): TGTGCCAGCAGTAGGGACAGCTCTGGGGCCAACGTCCTGACTTTC. Amino acids: CASSRDSSGANVLTF.

This clonotype was counted only a few times. The rearrangement uses TRBV4-1 and TRBJ1-1; D possibly corresponds to TRBD1 (5 bases). Germline CDR1 MGHRA, CDR2 YSYEKL. This CDR3 contains 15 residues. V was pared by 3 bases and J by 2 bases, with 13 bases between. In DNA, the CDR3 is TGCGCCAGCAGCCATGGGGACGGGGTTAACACTGAAGCTTTCTTT. It encodes CASSHGDGVNTEAFF.

V and J are TRBV12-3 or TRBV12-4 and TRBJ2-1; D gene ambiguous. V lost 2 bases, J lost 13 bases, and 15 bases lay in between. This CDR3 spans 13 amino acids. CDR3 sequence reads: CASSLIGRAHQFF. Here the CDR3 DNA reads TGTGCCAGCAGTTTAATCGGGCGAGCGCATCAGTTCTTC.